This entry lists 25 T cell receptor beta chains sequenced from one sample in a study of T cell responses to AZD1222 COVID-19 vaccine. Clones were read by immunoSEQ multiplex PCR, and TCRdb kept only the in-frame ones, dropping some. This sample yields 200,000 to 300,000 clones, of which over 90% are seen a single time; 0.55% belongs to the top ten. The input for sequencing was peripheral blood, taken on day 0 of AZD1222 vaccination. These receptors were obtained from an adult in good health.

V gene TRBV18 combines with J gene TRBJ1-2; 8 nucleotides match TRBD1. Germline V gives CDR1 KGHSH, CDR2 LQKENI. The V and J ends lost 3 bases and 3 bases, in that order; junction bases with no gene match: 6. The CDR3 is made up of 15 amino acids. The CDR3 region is CASSPTDRVDYGYTF. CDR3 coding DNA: TGTGCCAGCTCACCCACGGACAGGGTGGACTATGGCTACACCTTC.

The CDR3 bases are TGCGCCAGCAGCTTGGGAGCTAGCGGGAGTTCTGGGGCCAACGTCCTGACTTTC. It translates to CASSLGASGSSGANVLTF. J is TRBJ2-6 and V is TRBV5-1, with TRBD2 matching 10 bases. This CDR3 comprises 18 residues. J lost 1 base, V lost 0 bases, and 4 bases had no gene match. Germline CDR1 and CDR2: SGHRS and YFSETQ. The variable domain in full, with the rest retrieved from reference TRBV5-1 and TRBJ2-6, is KAGVTQTPRYLIKTRGQQVTLSCSPISGHRSVSWYQQTPGQGLQFLFEYFSETQRNKGNFPGRFSGRQFSNSRSEMNVSTLELGDSALYLCASSLGASGSSGANVLTFGAGSRLTVL.

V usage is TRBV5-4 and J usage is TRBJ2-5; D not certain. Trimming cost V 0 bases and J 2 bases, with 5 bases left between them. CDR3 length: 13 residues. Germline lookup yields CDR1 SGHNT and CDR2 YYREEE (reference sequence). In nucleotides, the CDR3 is TGTGCCAGCAGCTTGGAGCCGCAAGAGACCCAGTACTTC. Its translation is CASSLEPQETQYF.

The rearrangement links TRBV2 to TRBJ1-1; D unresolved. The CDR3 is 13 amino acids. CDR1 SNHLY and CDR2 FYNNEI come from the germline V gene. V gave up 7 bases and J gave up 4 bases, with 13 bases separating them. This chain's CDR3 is CASINGVGTEAFF. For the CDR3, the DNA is TGTGCCAGCATCAACGGGGTTGGCACTGAAGCTTTCTTT.

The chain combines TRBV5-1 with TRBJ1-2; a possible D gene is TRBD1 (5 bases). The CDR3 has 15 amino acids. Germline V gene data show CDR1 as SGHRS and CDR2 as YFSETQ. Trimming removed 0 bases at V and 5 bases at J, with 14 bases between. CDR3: CASSLVRGPGYGYTF. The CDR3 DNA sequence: TGCGCCAGCAGCTTGGTAAGGGGACCCGGTTATGGCTACACCTTC.

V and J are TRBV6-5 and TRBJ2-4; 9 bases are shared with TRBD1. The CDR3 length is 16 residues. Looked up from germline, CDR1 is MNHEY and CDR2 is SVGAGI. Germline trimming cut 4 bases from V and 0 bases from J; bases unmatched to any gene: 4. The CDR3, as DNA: TGTGCCAGCAGTTTGGGACAGGGTCTAGCCAAAAACATTCAGTACTTC. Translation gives CASSLGQGLAKNIQYF.

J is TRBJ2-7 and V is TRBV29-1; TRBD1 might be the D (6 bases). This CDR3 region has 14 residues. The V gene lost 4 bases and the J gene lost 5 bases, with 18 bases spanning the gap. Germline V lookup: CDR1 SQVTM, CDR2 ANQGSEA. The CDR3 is CSVGYSPRQDEQYF. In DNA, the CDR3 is TGCAGCGTTGGTTACAGCCCCAGACAGGACGAGCAGTACTTC.

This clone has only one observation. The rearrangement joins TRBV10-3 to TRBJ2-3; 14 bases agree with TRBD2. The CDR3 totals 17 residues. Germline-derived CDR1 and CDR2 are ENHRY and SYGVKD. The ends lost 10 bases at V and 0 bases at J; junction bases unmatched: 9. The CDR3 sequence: CATKGLAGEDSTDTQYF. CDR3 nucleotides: TGTGCCACCAAGGGACTAGCGGGAGAGGACAGCACAGATACGCAGTATTTT.

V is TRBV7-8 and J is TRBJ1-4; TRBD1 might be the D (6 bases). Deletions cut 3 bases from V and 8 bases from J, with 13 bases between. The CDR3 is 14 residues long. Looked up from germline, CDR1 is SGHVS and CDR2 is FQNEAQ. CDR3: CASSFQGIREKLFF. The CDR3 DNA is TGTGCCAGCAGCTTCCAGGGGATTCGAGAAAAACTGTTTTTT.

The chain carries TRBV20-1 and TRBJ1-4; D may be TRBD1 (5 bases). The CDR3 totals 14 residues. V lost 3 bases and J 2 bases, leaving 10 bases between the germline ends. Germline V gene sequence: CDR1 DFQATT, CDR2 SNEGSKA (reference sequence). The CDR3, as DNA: TGCAGTGCTAGTGAGGGGTCCACTAATGAAAAACTGTTTTTT. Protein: CSASEGSTNEKLFF.

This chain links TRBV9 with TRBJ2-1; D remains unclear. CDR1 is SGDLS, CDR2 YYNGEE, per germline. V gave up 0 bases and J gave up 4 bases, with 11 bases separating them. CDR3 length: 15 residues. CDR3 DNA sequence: TGTGCCAGCAGCGTAGGGTTTCAAACTTACAATGAGCAGTTCTTC. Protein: CASSVGFQTYNEQFF.

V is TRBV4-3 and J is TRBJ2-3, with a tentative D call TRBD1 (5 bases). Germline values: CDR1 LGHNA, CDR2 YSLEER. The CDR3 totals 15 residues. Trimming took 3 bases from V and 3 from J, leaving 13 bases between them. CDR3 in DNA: TGCGCCAGCAGCCACCTAGGGGTCGGGACAGATACGCAGTATTTT. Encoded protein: CASSHLGVGTDTQYF.

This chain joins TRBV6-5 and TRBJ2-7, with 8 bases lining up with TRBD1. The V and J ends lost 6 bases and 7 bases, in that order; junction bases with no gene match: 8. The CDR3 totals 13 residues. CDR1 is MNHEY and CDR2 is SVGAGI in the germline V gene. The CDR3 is CASRYQGAGEQYF. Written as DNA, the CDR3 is TGTGCCAGCAGGTACCAGGGGGCGGGAGAGCAGTACTTC.

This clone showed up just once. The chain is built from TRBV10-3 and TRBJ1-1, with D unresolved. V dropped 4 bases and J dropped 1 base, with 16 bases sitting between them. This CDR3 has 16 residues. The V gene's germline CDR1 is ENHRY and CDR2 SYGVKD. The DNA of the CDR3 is TGTGCCATCAGTGGAAGGACGGGCGGAGCGAACACTGAAGCTTTCTTT. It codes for CAISGRTGGANTEAFF.

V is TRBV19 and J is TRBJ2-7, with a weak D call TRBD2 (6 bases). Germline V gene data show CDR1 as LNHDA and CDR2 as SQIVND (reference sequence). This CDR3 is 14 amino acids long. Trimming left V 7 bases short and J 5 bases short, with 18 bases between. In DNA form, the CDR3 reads TGTGCCAGTACCCCGGAGGGAGGACCAGACGAGCAGTACTTC. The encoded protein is CASTPEGGPDEQYF. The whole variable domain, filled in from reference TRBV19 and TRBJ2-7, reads DGGITQSPKYLFRKEGQNVTLSCEQNLNHDAMYWYRQDPGQGLRLIYYSQIVNDFQKGDIAEGYSVSREKKESFPLTVTSAQKNPTAFYLCASTPEGGPDEQYFGPGTRLTVT.

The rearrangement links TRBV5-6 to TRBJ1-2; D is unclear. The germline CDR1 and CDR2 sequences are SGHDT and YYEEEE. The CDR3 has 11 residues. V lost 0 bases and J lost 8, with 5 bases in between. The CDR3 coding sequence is TGTGCCAGCAGCTTGGAAACGGGCTACACCTTC. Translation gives CASSLETGYTF.

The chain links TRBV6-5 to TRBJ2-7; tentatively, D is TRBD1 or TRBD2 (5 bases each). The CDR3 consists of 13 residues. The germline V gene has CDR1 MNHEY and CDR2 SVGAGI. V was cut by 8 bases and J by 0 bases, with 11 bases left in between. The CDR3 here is CASRGVSSYEQYF. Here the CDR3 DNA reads TGTGCCAGCCGAGGGGTGAGCTCCTACGAGCAGTACTTC.

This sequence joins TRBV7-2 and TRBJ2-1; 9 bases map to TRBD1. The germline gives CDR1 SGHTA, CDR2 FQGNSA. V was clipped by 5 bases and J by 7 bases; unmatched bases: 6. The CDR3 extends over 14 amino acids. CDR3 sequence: CASSPPGTGNEQFF. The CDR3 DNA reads TGTGCCAGCAGCCCCCCAGGGACAGGGAATGAGCAGTTCTTC.

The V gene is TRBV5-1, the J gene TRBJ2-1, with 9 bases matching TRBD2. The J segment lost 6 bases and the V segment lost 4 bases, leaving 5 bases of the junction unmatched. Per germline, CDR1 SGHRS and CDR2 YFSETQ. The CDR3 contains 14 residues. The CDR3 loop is CASSDGTSLNEQFF. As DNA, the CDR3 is TGCGCCAGCAGCGATGGGACTAGCCTCAATGAGCAGTTCTTC.

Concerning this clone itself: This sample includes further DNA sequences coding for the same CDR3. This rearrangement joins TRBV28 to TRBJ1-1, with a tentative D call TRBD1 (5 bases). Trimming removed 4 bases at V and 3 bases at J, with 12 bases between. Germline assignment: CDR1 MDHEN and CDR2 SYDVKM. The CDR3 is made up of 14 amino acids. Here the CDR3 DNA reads TGTGCCAGCAGTTCCCCCGGGGGGTACACTGAAGCTTTCTTT. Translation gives CASSSPGGYTEAFF.

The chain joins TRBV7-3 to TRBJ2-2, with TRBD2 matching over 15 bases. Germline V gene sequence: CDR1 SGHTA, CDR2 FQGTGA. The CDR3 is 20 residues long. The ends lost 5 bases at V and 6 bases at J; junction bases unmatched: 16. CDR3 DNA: TGTGCCAGCAGCCCTATAGGGACTAGCGGGGGGCCGGGGTATGCCGGGGAGCTGTTTTTT. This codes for CASSPIGTSGGPGYAGELFF.

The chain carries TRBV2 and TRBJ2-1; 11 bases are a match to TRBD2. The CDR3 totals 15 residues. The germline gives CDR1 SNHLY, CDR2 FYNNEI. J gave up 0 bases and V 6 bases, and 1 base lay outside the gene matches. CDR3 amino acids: CASRGLAASYNEQFF. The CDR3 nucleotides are TGTGCCAGCAGGGGACTAGCGGCCTCCTACAATGAGCAGTTCTTC.

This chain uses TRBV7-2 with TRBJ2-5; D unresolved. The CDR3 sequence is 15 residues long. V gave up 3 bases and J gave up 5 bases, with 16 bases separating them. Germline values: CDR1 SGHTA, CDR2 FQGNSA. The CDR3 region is CASSFGLGAAETQYF. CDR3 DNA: TGTGCCAGCAGCTTCGGGTTAGGTGCGGCGGAGACCCAGTACTTC.

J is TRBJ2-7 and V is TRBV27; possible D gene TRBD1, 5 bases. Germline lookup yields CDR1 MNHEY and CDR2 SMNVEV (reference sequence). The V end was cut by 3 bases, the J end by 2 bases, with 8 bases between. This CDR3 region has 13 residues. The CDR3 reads CASSFRRAYEQYF. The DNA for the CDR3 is TGTGCCAGCAGTTTTCGCAGGGCCTACGAGCAGTACTTC.

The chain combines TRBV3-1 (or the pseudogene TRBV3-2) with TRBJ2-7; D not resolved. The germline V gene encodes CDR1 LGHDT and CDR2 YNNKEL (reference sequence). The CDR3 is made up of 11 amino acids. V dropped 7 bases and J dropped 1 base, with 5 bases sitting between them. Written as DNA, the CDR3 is TGTGCCAGCACCCTTTCCTACGAGCAGTACTTC. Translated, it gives CASTLSYEQYF.